Each of the 8 T cell receptor beta chains below was sequenced from the same sample in a study of shared clonotypes between healthy human individuals. Produced via immunoSEQ multiplex PCR; TCRdb's table is partial and in-frame only. Found here are roughly 1,100,000 clones, 65% to 75% of them singletons; the top ten hold 1.5%. The sample consisted of memory CD4+ T cells sorted from blood. Described subset: CD45RA-negative fraction. These receptors all come from a young man in good health.

The chain recombines TRBV7-8 with TRBJ2-5, with TRBD2 matching over 10 bases. Germline loops: CDR1 SGHVS, CDR2 FQNEAQ. V shed 1 base, J shed 5 bases, and the junction held 10 bases outside the gene matches. This CDR3 region has 17 residues. CDR3 sequence reads: CASSLVFSGRSWETQYF. The DNA for the CDR3 is TGTGCCAGCAGCTTAGTGTTTAGCGGGAGGTCGTGGGAGACCCAGTACTTC.

Of note for this clone: Other DNA sequences in the same sample also yield this CDR3. For the CDR3, the DNA is TGTGCCAGCAGCCTAAGCGGGGGTGGCGAGCAGTACTTC. Protein sequence: CASSLSGGGEQYF. The chain couples TRBV7-9 to TRBJ2-7; 8 bases fit TRBD2. V gave up 5 bases and J gave up 6 bases; unmatched junction bases: 6. The length of the CDR3 is 13 residues. Germline V gene data show CDR1 as SEHNR and CDR2 as FQNEAQ (reference sequence).

The chain combines TRBV7-9 with TRBJ1-1, with D possibly TRBD1 on 5 matching bases. CDR1 and CDR2 from the germline V gene are SEHNR and FQNEAQ (reference sequence). There are 14 residues in the CDR3. V was pared by 2 bases and J by 5 bases, with 12 bases between. CDR3 amino acids: CASSLQGTETEAFF. The CDR3 region has the DNA TGTGCCAGCAGCTTACAGGGTACAGAAACTGAAGCTTTCTTT. The entire variable domain, with the rest obtained from reference TRBV7-9 and TRBJ1-1, is as follows: DTGVSQNPRHKITKRGQNVTFRCDPISEHNRLYWYRQTLGQGPEFLTYFQNEAQLEKSRLLSDRFSAERPKGSFSTLEIQRTEQGDSAMYLCASSLQGTETEAFFGQGTRLTVV.

With respect to this clone: Other DNA sequences in this sample translate to the same CDR3. The CDR3 protein is CASSQGGYSYNEQFF. The CDR3 DNA sequence: TGCGCCAGCAGCCAAGGTGGTTACTCCTACAATGAGCAGTTCTTC. The chain carries TRBV4-3 and TRBJ2-1; D unresolved. V was cut by 1 base and J by 0 bases, with 7 bases left in between. CDR1 and CDR2 from the germline V gene are LGHNA and YSLEER. There are 15 residues in the CDR3.

This clone was observed a few times. This chain uses TRBV6-1 with TRBJ1-5; 7 bases fit TRBD1. Per germline, CDR1 MNHNS and CDR2 SASEGT. This CDR3 comprises 14 residues. The trim removed 6 bases at V and 3 bases at J, leaving 5 bases unmatched. The CDR3 reads CASSPTGSNQPQHF. CDR3 sequence (DNA): TGTGCCAGCAGCCCGACAGGGTCCAATCAGCCCCAGCATTTT.

The V gene is TRBV4-3, the J gene TRBJ2-7; tentative D call: TRBD1 (7 bases). The CDR3 has 15 residues. With 3 bases removed from V and 4 bases from J, the gap between germline ends came to 16 bases. Germline CDR1 reads LGHNA; CDR2 reads YSLEER. For the CDR3, the DNA is TGCGCCAGCAGCCACTCGGCGGGACAGCTGTACGAGCAGTACTTC. It encodes CASSHSAGQLYEQYF.

The genes are TRBV5-1 and TRBJ2-1; 11 bases are a match to TRBD2. The length of the CDR3 is 14 residues. Germline V gene sequence: CDR1 SGHRS, CDR2 YFSETQ. Trimming cost V 3 bases and J 6 bases; bases outside gene matches: 2. CDR3: CASSSGLAVNEQFF. CDR3 nucleotide sequence: TGCGCCAGCAGCTCGGGACTAGCGGTCAATGAGCAGTTCTTC.

This chain connects TRBV5-8 to TRBJ2-3; D is unresolved. The CDR3 consists of 14 residues. The germline CDR1 and CDR2 sequences are SGHTS and YDEGEE. The germline V and J ends were trimmed by 1 base and 2 bases, with 8 bases remaining between them. CDR3 protein: CASSLTQLTDTQYF. The CDR3 nucleotides read TGTGCCAGCAGCTTGACACAGCTCACAGATACGCAGTATTTT.